This TCR beta chain was recovered during a study of early stage breast cancer tumors. Turning to the study itself: Of around 16 invasive breast tumors, more than ten were hormone receptor-positive, HER2-negative. Invasive lobular carcinomas made up about 30% of the 12 ER+/PR+/HER2- tumors.

The method was immunoSEQ multiplex PCR; TCRdb's version includes in-frame clones alone and lacks a portion of them. This table holds some 58,000 clones, about three quarters found once. Trimming cost V 3 bases and J 7 bases; bases outside gene matches: 5. The CDR3 contains 13 residues. Germline V CDR1 and CDR2: LNHDA, SQIVND (reference sequence). Whole-study results and caveats: Compared with adjacent normal breast, tumors showed about 2.5-fold denser, more clonal T cells. In about 90% of the 16 patients, blood comparison separated tumor from normal breast.

On this clone itself: Antigen unknown.

The receptor comes from a person aged 30 to 40 with breast cancer. The gene calls are TRBV19 and TRBJ2-7, with 8 bases matching TRBD1. The sample consisted of blood. CDR3 coding DNA: TGTGCCAGTAGTATTAGGGACAGGCGAGAGCAGTACTTC. Encoded protein: CASSIRDRREQYF.